A selection of T cell receptor beta chains follows, all from one sample in a study of blood T cell repertoires in COVID-19. Libraries were prepared by immunoSEQ multiplex PCR; TCRdb keeps only in-frame clonotypes and omits some of them. The sample lists 150,000 or so clones, approximately 83% seen once, with 8% in the top ten. What was sequenced was peripheral blood. Receptors were obtained from an older woman with COVID-19, enrolled during active disease. CDR3s include the opening cysteine and the closing phenylalanine or tryptophan. Each record gives: V gene, D gene, J gene, clone size, CDR3 protein, CDR3 DNA. D genes are given only for firm matches. Clone size, where shown, is once, few, many, or a class for clones that have expanded.

>TRBV4-1|TRBD2|TRBJ2-3|.
CASSQGRTRRVADTQYF
TGCGCCAGCAGCCAAGGGCGGACTAGGCGAGTGGCAGATACGCAGTATTTT
>TRBV6-1|TRBD1|TRBJ1-5|.
CASSEQGGTLNQPQHF
TGTGCCAGCAGTGAGCAAGGGGGCACCCTCAATCAGCCCCAGCATTTT
>TRBV7-2|.|TRBJ1-2|few
CASSPQGSNYGYTF
TGTGCCAGCAGTCCCCAGGGGTCTAACTATGGCTACACCTTC
>TRBV9|TRBD1|TRBJ1-1|.
CASSPTTGVNTEAFF
TGTGCCAGCAGCCCGACGACAGGGGTGAACACTGAAGCTTTCTTT
>TRBV7-3|TRBD2|TRBJ2-3|.
CASSLTRASGGLTDTQYF
TGTGCCAGCAGCTTAACGAGGGCTAGCGGGGGCCTCACAGATACGCAGTATTTT
>TRBV11-3|.|TRBJ2-5|.
CASSFGGVGETQYF
TGTGCCAGCAGCTTTGGAGGCGTTGGCGAGACCCAGTACTTC
>TRBV6-2/TRBV6-3|.|TRBJ1-5|.
CASSLYRAGSNQPQHF
TGTGCCAGCAGTTTATACAGGGCCGGCAGCAATCAGCCCCAGCATTTT
>TRBV4-1|TRBD1|TRBJ1-2|.
CASSPGQGVHGYTF
TGCGCCAGCAGCCCGGGGCAGGGGGTTCATGGCTACACCTTC
>TRBV7-2|.|TRBJ2-5|.
CASSLSGSEETQYF
TGTGCCAGCAGCCTTAGCGGAAGTGAAGAGACCCAGTACTTC
>TRBV5-1|.|TRBJ2-7|.
CASSPDSPSYEQYF
TGCGCCAGCAGCCCGGACAGTCCCTCCTACGAGCAGTACTTC
>TRBV11-2|.|TRBJ2-4|.
CASSLVRGTVAKNIQYF
TGTGCCAGCAGCTTAGTTCGGGGGACCGTAGCCAAAAACATTCAGTACTTC
>TRBV11-3|.|TRBJ2-3|once
CASSLGGGRTDTQYF
TGTGCCAGCAGCCTAGGCGGGGGCCGCACAGATACGCAGTATTTT
>TRBV19|TRBD1|TRBJ1-1|.
CASQQGTGTEAFF
TGTGCCAGCCAACAGGGGACAGGAACTGAAGCTTTCTTT
>TRBV28|.|TRBJ1-2|.
CGASTNYGYTF
TGTGGGGCCTCAACTAACTATGGCTACACCTTC
>TRBV5-8|.|TRBJ2-1|.
CASSSSFTVNEQFF
TGTGCCAGCAGCTCCTCTTTTACGGTCAATGAGCAGTTCTTC
>TRBV30|.|TRBJ1-4|.
CAWRGPAVMNEKLFF
TGTGCCTGGAGAGGTCCGGCGGTAATGAATGAAAAACTGTTTTTT
>TRBV12-3/TRBV12-4|TRBD2|TRBJ2-7|.
CASSRTSSYEQYF
TGTGCCAGCAGTAGGACTAGCTCCTACGAGCAGTACTTC
>TRBV29-1|TRBD1|TRBJ1-2|.
CSLYTGDYGYTF
TGCAGCTTATATACAGGGGACTATGGCTACACCTTC
>TRBV29-1|TRBD1|TRBJ1-1|.
CSAGPDRGSMVSEAFF
TGCAGCGCGGGGCCCGACAGGGGGTCGATGGTATCTGAAGCTTTCTTT
>TRBV9|.|TRBJ1-1|.
CASSAGGTSYKNTEAFF
TGTGCCAGCAGCGCTGGGGGGACCTCATACAAGAACACTGAAGCTTTCTTT
>TRBV6-1|.|TRBJ1-1|.
CASSEHGGGDTEAFF
TGTGCCAGCAGTGAACACGGGGGAGGGGACACTGAAGCTTTCTTT
>TRBV19|TRBD2|TRBJ2-7|.
CASSIMLAGGVHEQYF
TGTGCCAGTAGTATCATGCTGGCGGGGGGTGTCCACGAGCAGTACTTC
>TRBV9|.|TRBJ2-1|.
CASSVGGTQSSYNEQFF
TGTGCCAGCAGCGTAGGTGGCACCCAAAGCTCCTACAATGAGCAGTTCTTC
>TRBV3-1/TRBV3-2|TRBD2|TRBJ2-3|.
CASSQLAGGRDTQYF
TGTGCCAGCAGCCAACTAGCGGGGGGGAGGGATACGCAGTATTTT
>TRBV5-1|.|TRBJ2-7|.
CASSLGAGTREEQYF
TGCGCCAGCAGCTTGGGTGCGGGGACCCGGGAGGAGCAGTACTTC
>TRBV30|TRBD1|TRBJ2-5|.
CASGTGGAGETQYF
TGTGCCTCCGGGACAGGGGGCGCGGGAGAGACCCAGTACTTC
>TRBV14|.|TRBJ2-1|.
CASSLGGEQFF
TGTGCCAGCAGCCTAGGGGGTGAGCAGTTCTTC
>TRBV19|.|TRBJ1-2|.
CASSRRGYGYTF
TGTGCCAGTAGCAGACGGGGCTATGGCTACACCTTC
>TRBV30|.|TRBJ1-2|.
CAWSVGASYGYTF
TGTGCCTGGAGTGTCGGAGCGAGCTATGGCTACACCTTC
>TRBV2|.|TRBJ2-2|few
CASSGPGGQYTGELFF
TGTGCCAGCAGTGGCCCAGGGGGGCAATACACCGGGGAGCTGTTTTTT
>TRBV29-1|.|TRBJ2-3|.
CSVRGHIEGPDTQYF
TGCAGCGTTAGGGGACATATAGAGGGGCCAGATACGCAGTATTTT
>TRBV6-5|.|TRBJ2-7|.
CASSLQGPIDNEQYF
TGTGCCAGCAGTTTGCAGGGCCCCATCGATAACGAGCAGTACTTC
>TRBV30|.|TRBJ2-3|.
CAWSTKDYTDTQYF
TGTGCCTGGAGCACAAAGGACTACACAGATACGCAGTATTTT
>TRBV11-2|TRBD2|TRBJ2-5|.
CASSLAGLAGQETQYF
TGTGCCAGCAGCTTAGCGGGACTAGCGGGACAAGAGACCCAGTACTTC
>TRBV18|TRBD1|TRBJ1-1|.
CASSPLGQGDAEAFF
TGTGCCAGCTCACCTTTGGGACAGGGGGACGCTGAAGCTTTCTTT
>TRBV3-1/TRBV3-2|TRBD2|TRBJ2-3|.
CASSTSGPDTQYF
TGTGCCAGCAGCACTAGCGGTCCAGATACGCAGTATTTT
>TRBV5-6|.|TRBJ2-5|.
CASSYTQETQYF
TGTGCCAGCAGCTATACTCAAGAGACCCAGTACTTC
>TRBV2|.|TRBJ2-7|.
CASVRVVAVSYEQYF
TGTGCCAGTGTAAGGGTGGTAGCGGTATCCTACGAGCAGTACTTC
>TRBV4-3|.|TRBJ1-4|.
CASSQDDQGGLVHEKLFF
TGCGCCAGCAGCCAAGATGACCAGGGAGGCCTGGTTCATGAAAAACTGTTTTTT
>TRBV5-6|.|TRBJ1-6|.
CASSFLSSYNSPLHF
TGTGCCAGCAGCTTCCTTAGCTCCTATAATTCACCCCTCCACTTT
>TRBV14|.|TRBJ1-6|few
CASSQDPDSNSPLHF
TGTGCCAGCAGCCAAGACCCCGACAGTAATTCACCCCTCCACTTT
>TRBV27|.|TRBJ1-4|.
CASSPRTGPATNEKLFF
TGTGCCAGCAGTCCACGAACAGGGCCGGCAACTAATGAAAAACTGTTTTTT
>TRBV9|.|TRBJ1-1|.
CASSTETGLNTEAFF
TGTGCCAGCAGCACGGAAACAGGGTTGAACACTGAAGCTTTCTTT
>TRBV5-1|.|TRBJ1-2|.
CASSLELEDYGYTF
TGCGCCAGCAGCTTGGAGTTAGAAGACTATGGCTACACCTTC
>TRBV7-9|TRBD1|TRBJ1-2|.
CASSRQGANGYTF
TGTGCCAGCAGCCGACAGGGGGCGAATGGCTACACCTTC
>TRBV19|.|TRBJ2-7|.
CASSPGDSSYEQYF
TGTGCCAGTAGTCCAGGCGACAGCTCCTACGAGCAGTACTTC
>TRBV5-1|.|TRBJ2-3|.
CASSFTGFDTQYF
TGCGCCAGCAGCTTCACAGGGTTTGATACGCAGTATTTT
>TRBV9|TRBD1|TRBJ1-2|.
CASSVDHQGGGYTF
TGTGCCAGCAGCGTAGATCATCAGGGGGGCGGCTACACCTTC
>TRBV7-2|TRBD1|TRBJ2-2|.
CASSSDRGIAGELFF
TGTGCCAGCAGCTCGGACAGGGGAATCGCCGGGGAGCTGTTTTTT
>TRBV11-2|.|TRBJ1-1|.
CASSTHRVNMNTEAFF
TGTGCCAGCAGCACACACAGGGTGAATATGAACACTGAAGCTTTCTTT
>TRBV5-6|.|TRBJ1-1|.
CASSRRTSETFF
TGTGCCAGCAGCCGTCGGACATCCGAGACTTTCTTT